This T cell receptor beta chain originates from a study of blood T cell repertoires in COVID-19. The wider study: Acute-phase and convalescent COVID-19 samples originated in the United States, Italy and Spain. T cells, B-cell-depleted T cells, or PBMCs provided the cDNA or gDNA that served as material.

Looked up from germline, CDR1 is KGHDR and CDR2 is SFDVKD. The V end lost 4 bases, the J end lost 5 bases, and 7 bases lay between the germline ends. CDR3 length equals 12 residues. Per the original methods: Reference gene primer amplification gave estimated nucleated cell counts. Method: immunoSEQ multiplex PCR; TCRdb's copy keeps in-frame clones and lacks some. The V and J calls and the clone size are those of that table, but D and trimming were determined from the DNA. The sample yields about 87,000 clones, over 80% seen once. The rearrangement joins TRBV24-1 to TRBJ1-2; no firm D call. Sequencing input: peripheral blood. The TCR was taken from a woman in her 70s with acute or convalescent COVID-19. The CDR3 loop reads CATSEWRYGYTF. CDR3 bases: TGTGCCACCAGTGAGTGGCGGTATGGCTACACCTTC.